Sequencing of this TCR beta chain was carried out in a study of T cell repertoires in cytomegalovirus infection. At the level of the study: Public TCR beta signatures provided an indication of both CMV infection and a matching HLA type. Study-wide findings and caveats: The response measured ex vivo was dominated by TCR beta clonotypes (HLA-C-restricted and CMV-specific). The cumulative frequency of public TCR beta families distinguished individuals who carried CMV together with the relevant HLA.

Trimming stripped 6 bases from V and 7 bases from J, with 15 bases between. CDR1 and CDR2 from the germline V gene are DFQATT and SNEGSKA (reference sequence). The CDR3 runs 13 residues. TCRdb re-called the reads through MiXCR, storing one row per CDR3 protein. This sample has roughly 100,000 distinct CDR3 sequences, with more than 15% found just once. Many counts were recorded for this clonotype. Antigen unknown. This chain uses TRBV20-1 with TRBJ1-4; a possible D gene is TRBD1 (5 bases). The sequenced material came from PBMCs. This sequence was found in a human donor in good health (CMV status not recorded). Some clones in this sample may be carry-over from other donors' samples. The CDR3 region has the DNA TGCAGTGCGAGATTAGGGGCGCGTGAAAAACTGTTTTTT. This encodes CSARLGAREKLFF.